This is a list of T cell receptor beta chains from one sample in a study of T-cell memory formation after mild COVID-19. TCRdb processed the 5' RACE reads anew with MiXCR; each CDR3 protein has one entry. Seen here are about 150,000 distinct CDR3 sequences, approximately 25% observed once, and the top ten hold around 24%. The material sequenced was PBMCs or a T cell subset sorted from them (not recorded which). The receptors stem from an adult woman who had mild COVID-19 (a few samples of this study predate the infection). Cell type and time point are not known. CDR3s include the opening cysteine and the closing phenylalanine or tryptophan. Fields, in order: CDR3 protein, CDR3 DNA, D gene, clone size, J gene, V gene. D genes are given only for firm matches. For some rows the clone size is stated as once, few or many, or as a class when expanded; others skip it.

CDR3aa: CSVERESLVSEAFF; CDR3nt: TGCAGCGTTGAACGGGAATCTTTGGTCTCTGAAGCTTTCTTT; d_gene: -; abundance: few; j_gene: TRBJ1-1; v_gene: TRBV29-1
CDR3aa: CATSDFGGSYGYTF; CDR3nt: TGTGCCACCAGTGATTTCGGAGGGTCCTATGGCTACACCTTC; d_gene: -; abundance: few; j_gene: TRBJ1-2; v_gene: TRBV24-1
CDR3aa: CSASIPGLAGVRDNEQFF; CDR3nt: TGCAGTGCCAGTATTCCGGGACTAGCGGGAGTCAGGGACAATGAGCAGTTCTTC; d_gene: TRBD2; abundance: few; j_gene: TRBJ2-1; v_gene: TRBV20-1
CDR3aa: CASSRGTENNSPLHF; CDR3nt: TGTGCCAGCAGCCGCGGGACAGAGAATAATTCACCCCTCCACTTT; d_gene: TRBD1; abundance: few; j_gene: TRBJ1-6; v_gene: TRBV3-1
CDR3aa: CASYLYTEAFF; CDR3nt: TGTGCCAGCTACTTATACACTGAAGCTTTCTTT; d_gene: -; abundance: -; j_gene: TRBJ1-1; v_gene: TRBV6-5
CDR3aa: CATSRDPGRPDSPLHF; CDR3nt: TGTGCCACCAGCAGAGATCCGGGACGTCCGGATTCACCCCTCCACTTT; d_gene: -; abundance: -; j_gene: TRBJ1-6; v_gene: TRBV15
CDR3aa: CASSLVGSNQPQHF; CDR3nt: TGTGCCAGCAGCTTAGTGGGTAGCAATCAGCCCCAGCATTTT; d_gene: -; abundance: many; j_gene: TRBJ1-5; v_gene: TRBV7-9
CDR3aa: CSVVVQGGYTF; CDR3nt: TGCAGCGTTGTCGTACAGGGAGGCTACACCTTC; d_gene: -; abundance: -; j_gene: TRBJ1-2; v_gene: TRBV29-1
CDR3aa: CASSLGPSGGVTGELFF; CDR3nt: TGTGCCAGCAGCTTGGGGCCTAGCGGGGGTGTCACCGGGGAGCTGTTTTTT; d_gene: TRBD2; abundance: -; j_gene: TRBJ2-2; v_gene: TRBV7-2
CDR3aa: CSAFGDERGHEQFF; CDR3nt: TGCAGTGCTTTCGGGGACGAGAGGGGACATGAGCAGTTCTTC; d_gene: -; abundance: -; j_gene: TRBJ2-1; v_gene: TRBV20-1
CDR3aa: CASLNQRGAADTQYF; CDR3nt: TGTGCCAGCTTAAATCAGCGGGGGGCGGCAGATACGCAGTATTTT; d_gene: TRBD2; abundance: many; j_gene: TRBJ2-3; v_gene: TRBV7-9
CDR3aa: CASSPNPSGGVSYEQYF; CDR3nt: TGTGCCAGCAGCCCAAACCCTAGCGGAGGAGTCTCCTACGAGCAGTACTTC; d_gene: TRBD2; abundance: -; j_gene: TRBJ2-7; v_gene: TRBV11-2
CDR3aa: CSASGGQGSENTEAFF; CDR3nt: TGCAGTGCTAGTGGGGGACAGGGGTCTGAGAACACTGAAGCTTTCTTT; d_gene: TRBD1; abundance: few; j_gene: TRBJ1-1; v_gene: TRBV20-1
CDR3aa: CASSPDGTPVDIQYF; CDR3nt: TGTGCCAGCAGCCCCGATGGGACCCCAGTGGACATTCAGTACTTC; d_gene: -; abundance: few; j_gene: TRBJ2-4; v_gene: TRBV7-3
CDR3aa: CASRPGTGYPDTQYF; CDR3nt: TGTGCCAGCAGACCCGGGACAGGGTATCCAGATACGCAGTATTTT; d_gene: TRBD1; abundance: few; j_gene: TRBJ2-3; v_gene: TRBV12-3/TRBV12-4
CDR3aa: CASSSRLALNNEQFF; CDR3nt: TGTGCCAGCAGTTCCCGACTAGCGTTAAACAATGAGCAGTTCTTC; d_gene: TRBD2; abundance: few; j_gene: TRBJ2-1; v_gene: TRBV27
CDR3aa: CASSLQGMEQPQHF; CDR3nt: TGTGCCAGCAGTTTACAGGGAATGGAACAGCCCCAGCATTTT; d_gene: -; abundance: -; j_gene: TRBJ1-5; v_gene: TRBV12-3/TRBV12-4
CDR3aa: CASSPHPPSVPADDTQYF; CDR3nt: TGTGCCAGTAGTCCCCACCCTCCGAGTGTTCCAGCGGACGATACGCAGTATTTT; d_gene: -; abundance: -; j_gene: TRBJ2-3; v_gene: TRBV19